These 30 T cell receptor beta chains were all obtained from the same sample, sequenced in a study of blood T cell repertoires in COVID-19. Libraries were prepared by immunoSEQ multiplex PCR; TCRdb keeps only in-frame clonotypes and omits some of them. The sample contains 250,000 to 300,000 clones, approximately 90% of which appear only once. Sequenced: PBMCs or T cells enriched from blood (not recorded which). These receptors were taken from a woman aged 25 to 39 who had recovered from COVID-19.

V is TRBV28 and J is TRBJ1-5; no firm D call. Trimming removed 1 base at V and 9 bases at J, with 7 bases between. Per germline, CDR1 MDHEN and CDR2 SYDVKM. The CDR3 extends over 12 amino acids. The CDR3 reads CASSLLGGPQHF. As DNA, the CDR3 is TGTGCCAGCAGTTTATTGGGAGGGCCCCAGCATTTT.

The genes are TRBV6-5 and TRBJ1-1, with a possible D match to TRBD1 (5 bases). The germline V gene encodes CDR1 MNHEY and CDR2 SVGAGI. The ends were cut back, 2 bases at V and 5 bases at J, with 6 bases in the middle. The CDR3 has 12 amino acids. CDR3 DNA sequence: TGTGCCAGCAGTTACACAGGTACTGAAGCTTTCTTT. Its translation is CASSYTGTEAFF.

This sequence joins TRBV30 and TRBJ2-1, with D perhaps TRBD2 (5 bases). From germline, CDR1 is GTSNPN and CDR2 SVGIG (reference sequence). V was cut by 0 bases and J by 5 bases, with 5 bases left in between. The CDR3 runs to 12 residues. The CDR3 DNA reads TGTGCCTGGAGTGTGAGGGACAATGAGCAGTTCTTC. Its translation: CAWSVRDNEQFF.

The chain employs TRBV11-1 and TRBJ2-3; 11 bases fit TRBD2. The germline CDR1 and CDR2 sequences are SGHAT and FQDESV (reference sequence). The V and J ends lost 5 bases and 5 bases, in that order; junction bases with no gene match: 9. CDR3 length: 16 amino acids. The CDR3 loop is CASSHHTGTSGDTQYF. The CDR3 DNA reads as TGTGCCAGCAGCCACCACACAGGGACTAGCGGAGATACGCAGTATTTT.

The chain has TRBV3-1 (or the pseudogene TRBV3-2) and TRBJ2-5; TRBD2 is a possible D gene (6 bases). From germline, CDR1 is LGHDT and CDR2 YNNKEL (reference sequence). Between the trimmed V and J ends, which lost 1 base and 5 bases, there was a span of 14 bases. This CDR3 is built from 15 residues. CDR3 in amino acids: CASSQAGDTSETQYF. CDR3 in DNA: TGTGCCAGCAGCCAAGCGGGAGACACCTCGGAGACCCAGTACTTC.

The V gene is TRBV19, the J gene TRBJ2-7, with TRBD2 identical over 9 bases. CDR1 is LNHDA and CDR2 is SQIVND in the germline V gene (reference sequence). V trimming: 1 base; J trimming: 6 bases; junction bases outside the gene matches: 1. The CDR3 extends over 13 amino acids. CDR3 residues: CASSIGTSVEQYF. The CDR3 coding sequence is TGTGCCAGTAGTATAGGGACTAGCGTCGAGCAGTACTTC.

This clone came up once. The chain combines TRBV5-1 with TRBJ2-3; 7 positions match TRBD2. The junction had 10 bases not matched to a gene; V was cut back by 4 bases and J by 2 bases. CDR1 and CDR2 (germline): SGHRS, YFSETQ. The length of the CDR3 is 16 residues. The CDR3 here is CASSLYGGVPTDTQYF. DNA for the CDR3: TGCGCCAGCAGCCTTTATGGGGGGGTACCCACAGATACGCAGTATTTT. The whole variable domain, filled in from reference TRBV5-1 and TRBJ2-3, reads KAGVTQTPRYLIKTRGQQVTLSCSPISGHRSVSWYQQTPGQGLQFLFEYFSETQRNKGNFPGRFSGRQFSNSRSEMNVSTLELGDSALYLCASSLYGGVPTDTQYFGPGTRLTVL.

This chain uses TRBV28 with TRBJ1-3; 8 bases match TRBD1. V was clipped by 5 bases and J by 0 bases; unmatched bases: 9. The CDR3 spans 17 residues. CDR1 MDHEN and CDR2 SYDVKM come from the germline V gene. This chain's CDR3 is CASSPRTGTYSGNTIYF. The DNA of the CDR3 is TGTGCCAGCAGTCCAAGGACAGGGACCTACTCTGGAAACACCATATATTTT.

The rearrangement joins TRBV4-1 to TRBJ1-4, with 8 bases matching TRBD1. Trimming removed 3 bases from V and 0 bases from J; junction bases left unmatched: 12. This CDR3 region has 19 residues. In germline, CDR1 is MGHRA, CDR2 YSYEKL. CDR3 region: CASSHQPGTGRTTNEKLFF. The DNA of the CDR3 is TGCGCCAGCAGCCATCAACCCGGGACAGGCCGAACAACTAATGAAAAACTGTTTTTT.

The chain joins TRBV2 to TRBJ2-2, with 7 bases lining up with TRBD1. In germline, CDR1 is SNHLY, CDR2 FYNNEI. The length of the CDR3 is 15 residues. J lost 2 bases, V lost 4 bases, and 4 bases had no gene match. CDR3 nucleotide sequence: TGTGCCAGCAGTGGTGGGACAGCCAACACCGGGGAGCTGTTTTTT. Translating it yields CASSGGTANTGELFF.

In its sample, this clone was seen once. V and J are TRBV10-3 and TRBJ1-1; D is uncertain. V was clipped by 7 bases and J by 3 bases, with 12 bases between them. The CDR3 spans 13 residues. Germline V lookup: CDR1 ENHRY, CDR2 SYGVKD. Here the CDR3 DNA reads TGTGCCATCACCCGGAGGGAGGACACTGAAGCTTTCTTT. Translating gives CAITRREDTEAFF.

The V and J genes are TRBV28 and TRBJ1-3; D is possibly TRBD1 (6 bases). Germline loops: CDR1 MDHEN, CDR2 SYDVKM. This CDR3 is built from 16 residues. The V end lost 2 bases, the J end lost 2 bases, and 13 bases lay between the germline ends. The CDR3 DNA reads as TGTGCCAGCAGTTTAGGGGGCCGCCGGCCTGGAAACACCATATATTTT. This codes for CASSLGGRRPGNTIYF.

The chain carries TRBV19 and TRBJ2-1; TRBD2 aligns across 8 bases. Germline CDR1 LNHDA, CDR2 SQIVND (reference sequence). Trimming cost V 6 bases and J 6 bases; bases outside gene matches: 7. This CDR3 is 14 amino acids long. CDR3 sequence: CASRRGLESNEQFF. The CDR3 nucleotides are TGTGCCAGTAGGAGGGGACTAGAAAGCAATGAGCAGTTCTTC.

V and J are TRBV6-2 or TRBV6-3 and TRBJ1-1; no reliable D call. Per the germline V gene, CDR1 is MNHEY and CDR2 is SVGEGT. The length of the CDR3 is 17 residues. The V and J ends lost 0 bases and 1 base respectively, with 15 bases between them. CDR3 in DNA: TGTGCCAGCAGTTACTCGACTTGGGGAGCAAGGAACACTGAAGCTTTCTTT. Translating gives CASSYSTWGARNTEAFF.

The chain carries TRBV3-1 (or the pseudogene TRBV3-2) and TRBJ1-4, with a tentative D call TRBD1 (6 bases). Germline V gene sequence: CDR1 LGHDT, CDR2 YNNKEL (reference sequence). The CDR3 extends over 17 amino acids. Deletions cut 1 base from V and 5 bases from J, with 17 bases between. CDR3 sequence (DNA): TGTGCCAGCAGCCAAGTGACAGGCGCCCGATCAAATGAAAAACTGTTTTTT. Its translation: CASSQVTGARSNEKLFF.

The gene calls are TRBV30 and TRBJ1-1, with TRBD1 matching 7 bases. V shed 2 bases and J 4 bases; nucleotides not matched to a gene: 4. Per the germline V gene, CDR1 is GTSNPN and CDR2 is SVGIG (reference sequence). This CDR3 is 13 amino acids long. CDR3 bases: TGTGCCTGGAGTTGGCAGGGGGGCACTGAAGCTTTCTTT. This sequence encodes CAWSWQGGTEAFF.

The V and J genes are TRBV11-2 and TRBJ2-1, with D perhaps TRBD1 (6 bases). Deletions cut 4 bases from V and 6 bases from J, with 13 bases between. Per germline, CDR1 SGHAT and CDR2 FQNNGV. CDR3 length: 14 amino acids. This chain's CDR3 is CASSSIQGGNEQFF. CDR3 bases: TGTGCCAGCAGCTCGATACAGGGCGGCAATGAGCAGTTCTTC.

In DNA, the CDR3 is TGTGCCAGTACTGGGACTGCGGCCAACGTCCTGACTTTC. Encoded protein: CASTGTAANVLTF. V is TRBV19 and J is TRBJ2-6, with a weak D call TRBD2 (6 bases). The CDR3 covers 13 residues. The germline V gene has CDR1 LNHDA and CDR2 SQIVND (reference sequence). V lost 7 bases, J lost 6 bases, and 10 bases lay in between.

The chain couples TRBV14 to TRBJ2-5, with TRBD2 identical over 9 bases. Germline V lookup: CDR1 SGHDN, CDR2 FVKESK. The CDR3 is 16 amino acids. V was clipped by 4 bases and J by 9 bases; unmatched bases: 15. The CDR3 here is CASSLLSSGAQKAQYF. The CDR3 DNA sequence: TGTGCCAGCAGCCTTCTGTCTAGCGGGGCCCAAAAGGCCCAGTACTTC.

This clone appeared a few times. The genes are TRBV19 and TRBJ2-2; 16 bases match TRBD2. Unmatched junction bases numbered 0, after V lost 5 bases and J lost 0 bases. CDR1 and CDR2 (germline): LNHDA, SQIVND (reference sequence). The CDR3 loop spans 17 amino acids. The CDR3 bases are TGTGCCAGTAGTGGGACTAGCGGGAGGGCGAACACCGGGGAGCTGTTTTTT. This sequence encodes CASSGTSGRANTGELFF.

This chain uses TRBV5-1 with TRBJ2-1; 11 bases map to TRBD1. V was clipped by 0 bases and J by 9 bases; unmatched bases: 5. Per germline, CDR1 SGHRS and CDR2 YFSETQ. The CDR3 runs 15 residues. The CDR3 region has the DNA TGCGCCAGCAGCTTGGAGGGGACAGGGGGATCTGAGCAGTTCTTC. Residues: CASSLEGTGGSEQFF.

The genes are TRBV5-6 and TRBJ2-2; 8 bases fit TRBD1. The ends lost 1 base at V and 7 bases at J; junction bases unmatched: 6. The CDR3 has 15 amino acids. CDR1 SGHDT and CDR2 YYEEEE come from the germline V gene. DNA for the CDR3: TGTGCCAGCAGCTTGCGGCAGGGGGCGGTCGGGGAGCTGTTTTTT. It codes for CASSLRQGAVGELFF. The variable domain in full, with the rest retrieved from reference TRBV5-6 and TRBJ2-2, is DAGVTQSPTHLIKTRGQQVTLRCSPKSGHDTVSWYQQALGQGPQFIFQYYEEEERQRGNFPDRFSGHQFPNYSSELNVNALLLGDSALYLCASSLRQGAVGELFFGEGSRLTVL.

The chain carries TRBV14 and TRBJ2-5; 7 bases are shared with TRBD1. Unmatched junction bases numbered 4, after V lost 6 bases and J lost 3 bases. Per the germline V gene, CDR1 is SGHDN and CDR2 is FVKESK. This CDR3 contains 13 residues. The CDR3 reads CASRRTGEETQYF. The CDR3, as DNA: TGTGCCAGCAGACGAACAGGGGAAGAGACCCAGTACTTC.

The rearrangement links TRBV6-5 to TRBJ1-4, with TRBD1 identical over 11 bases. V gave up 5 bases and J gave up 5 bases; unmatched junction bases: 4. CDR1 is MNHEY and CDR2 is SVGAGI in the germline V gene. This CDR3 has 15 residues. Here the CDR3 DNA reads TGTGCCAGCAGTATGAGGACAGGGGGCAATGAAAAACTGTTTTTT. This codes for CASSMRTGGNEKLFF.

This rearrangement joins TRBV11-2 to TRBJ2-7, with 15 positions matching TRBD2. V trimming: 8 bases; J trimming: 3 bases; junction bases outside the gene matches: 2. Per the germline V gene, CDR1 is SGHAT and CDR2 is FQNNGV. This CDR3 has 14 residues. The CDR3 region has the DNA TGTGCCAGCTCGGGACTAGCGGGAGGCTACGAGCAGTACTTC. This encodes CASSGLAGGYEQYF. The full variable domain, with the rest looked up from reference TRBV11-2 and TRBJ2-7, is EAGVAQSPRYKIIEKRQSVAFWCNPISGHATLYWYQQILGQGPKLLIQFQNNGVVDDSQLPKDRFSAERLKGVDSTLKIQPAKLEDSAVYLCASSGLAGGYEQYFGPGTRLTVT.

CDR3 in DNA: TGTGCCACCAGTGATCCCGGACTTTCTGGAGATACGCAGTATTTT. It encodes CATSDPGLSGDTQYF. V gene TRBV24-1 combines with J gene TRBJ2-3; D is perhaps TRBD2 (5 bases). This CDR3 is 15 amino acids long. Trimming left V 3 bases short and J 5 bases short, with 14 bases between. CDR1 is KGHDR, CDR2 SFDVKD, per germline.

The V and J genes are TRBV4-1 and TRBJ2-7, with TRBD2 identical over 7 bases. The V gene's germline CDR1 is MGHRA and CDR2 YSYEKL. V lost 4 bases, J lost 6 bases, and 6 bases stayed unmatched. The CDR3 has 13 amino acids. CDR3 bases: TGCGCCAGCAGCCTCATATCTAGCGGCGAGCAGTACTTC. It specifies CASSLISSGEQYF.

The chain couples TRBV5-8 to TRBJ2-7; 8 bases agree with TRBD1. The ends lost 2 bases at V and 2 bases at J; junction bases unmatched: 12. The CDR3 sequence is 17 residues long. Per the germline V gene, CDR1 is SGHTS and CDR2 is YDEGEE. CDR3 DNA: TGTGCCAGCAGCTTATTCGGTGGGCAGGGGGCTACCTACGAGCAGTACTTC. Protein product: CASSLFGGQGATYEQYF. The variable domain in full, completed from reference TRBV5-8 and TRBJ2-7, reads EAGVTQSPTHLIKTRGQQATLRCSPISGHTSVYWYQQALGLGLQFLLWYDEGEERNRGNFPPRFSGRQFPNYSSELNVNALELEDSALYLCASSLFGGQGATYEQYFGPGTRLTVT.

This clone was counted a single time. The chain carries TRBV19 and TRBJ1-1, with D possibly TRBD1 on 5 matching bases. From germline, CDR1 is LNHDA and CDR2 SQIVND (reference sequence). The CDR3 consists of 14 residues. V was clipped by 5 bases and J by 8 bases, with 18 bases between them. The CDR3 nucleotides read TGTGCCAGTAGTCCGCAGGGACTAATGAAAGAAGCTTTCTTT. It encodes CASSPQGLMKEAFF. Drawing the rest from reference TRBV19 and TRBJ1-1, the complete variable domain is DGGITQSPKYLFRKEGQNVTLSCEQNLNHDAMYWYRQDPGQGLRLIYYSQIVNDFQKGDIAEGYSVSREKKESFPLTVTSAQKNPTAFYLCASSPQGLMKEAFFGQGTRLTVV.

The genes are TRBV5-5 and TRBJ1-2; D gene ambiguous. The length of the CDR3 is 12 residues. Between the trimmed V and J ends, which lost 2 bases and 5 bases, there was a span of 7 bases. From germline, CDR1 is SGHKS and CDR2 YYEKEE (reference sequence). The CDR3 DNA follows: TGTGCCAGCAGCTTCGACATGTATGGCTACACCTTC. Residues: CASSFDMYGYTF.